This T cell receptor beta chain appears in the sequencing data of a study of blood T cell repertoires in COVID-19. Study in general: Samples representing acute and convalescent COVID-19 were sourced from the United States, Italy and Spain. In each case, the material was cDNA or gDNA derived from T cells, B-cell-depleted T cells, or PBMCs.

Authors' processing steps: Scientists estimated how many nucleated cells there were by amplifying reference gene primers. The table came from immunoSEQ multiplex PCR; TCRdb's copy has only in-frame clones and leaves some out. That table is the source of V, J and clone size, and D and trimming were worked out from the DNA. This sample yields just over 200,000 clones, of which 80% are seen a single time; around 5.8% belongs to the top ten. Material for sequencing was peripheral blood. The clonotype was recovered from a woman between 70 and 85 years old with acute or convalescent COVID-19.

The DNA of the CDR3 is TGCAGCGTTGGACCCACAGGGGTCGAGACCCAGTACTTC. This translates into CSVGPTGVETQYF. V and J are TRBV29-1 and TRBJ2-5, with 7 bases identical to TRBD1. The junction had 7 bases not matched to a gene; V was cut back by 4 bases and J by 5 bases. The CDR3 loop spans 13 amino acids. The germline V gene encodes CDR1 SQVTM and CDR2 ANQGSEA.